The 21 T cell receptor beta chains listed next were all sequenced from one sample in a study of cytomegalovirus exposure and HLA in healthy donors. PCR amplification relied on 60 Vbeta primers (plus 13 Jbeta primers). Libraries were prepared by immunoSEQ multiplex PCR; TCRdb keeps only in-frame clonotypes and omits some of them. This sample yields 85,000 to 90,000 clones, of which 70% to 85% are seen a single time; 2.7% belongs to the top ten. The sequencing sample was made of PBMCs. The receptors originated from a man aged 25-45 years in good health and CMV-seronegative.

The gene calls are TRBV5-1 and TRBJ2-1; TRBD2 agrees at 14 bases. Trimming removed 4 bases from V and 3 bases from J; junction bases left unmatched: 9. Germline CDR1 reads SGHRS; CDR2 reads YFSETQ. This CDR3 is built from 18 residues. The CDR3 is CASSDSTSGGAGYNEQFF. CDR3 in DNA: TGCGCCAGCAGCGACTCGACTAGCGGGGGGGCGGGCTACAATGAGCAGTTCTTC.

This clone showed up just a few times. J is TRBJ1-5 and V is TRBV2; D gene unclear. CDR1 is SNHLY and CDR2 is FYNNEI in the germline V gene. V lost 4 bases and J 9 bases, leaving 7 bases between the germline ends. The CDR3 has 11 residues. The CDR3 sequence is CASSAGGPQHF. The DNA for the CDR3 is TGTGCCAGCAGTGCGGGAGGGCCCCAGCATTTT.

The chain uses TRBV2 and TRBJ2-1, with no clear D. The V gene's germline CDR1 is SNHLY and CDR2 FYNNEI. V was clipped by 4 bases and J by 6 bases, with 10 bases between them. The CDR3 totals 13 residues. DNA for the CDR3: TGTGCCAGCAGTGTTTACCTCGGCAATGAGCAGTTCTTC. Its protein product is CASSVYLGNEQFF. The full variable domain, its missing parts supplied by reference TRBV2 and TRBJ2-1, is EPEVTQTPSHQVTQMGQEVILRCVPISNHLYFYWYRQILGQKVEFLVSFYNNEISEKSEIFDDQFSVERPDGSNFTLKIRSTKLEDSAMYFCASSVYLGNEQFFGPGTRLTVL.

The CDR3 sequence is CSALIQGRYEQYF. CDR3 coding DNA: TGCAGCGCTCTAATACAGGGGCGCTACGAGCAGTACTTC. The V and J genes are TRBV29-1 and TRBJ2-7; 7 bases match TRBD1. V gave up 7 bases and J gave up 3 bases; unmatched junction bases: 9. The CDR3 has 13 amino acids. CDR1 is SQVTM, CDR2 ANQGSEA, per germline.

In its sample, this clone was seen a few times. Written as DNA, the CDR3 is TGTGCCAGCAGCCTCGGGGGGGACATAGGCAATCAGCCCCAGCATTTT. Translating gives CASSLGGDIGNQPQHF. V is TRBV13 and J is TRBJ1-5, with a possible D match to TRBD1 (6 bases). The CDR3 has 16 amino acids. From germline, CDR1 is PRHDT and CDR2 FYEKMQ (reference sequence). The V gene lost 5 bases and the J gene lost 2 bases, with 16 bases spanning the gap.

The chain has TRBV7-2 and TRBJ2-1; TRBD2 agrees at 16 bases. The CDR3 is 16 residues long. The V gene's germline CDR1 is SGHTA and CDR2 FQGNSA. Trimming took 5 bases from V and 8 from J; bases not matched to a gene: 6. CDR3 bases: TGTGCCAGCAGCCCTTTGGGACTAGCGGGGGGGTATGAGCAGTTCTTC. As protein: CASSPLGLAGGYEQFF.

The rearrangement links TRBV6-6 to TRBJ1-1; no clear D gene. Germline assignment: CDR1 MNHNY and CDR2 SVGAGI (reference sequence). Trimming took 2 bases from V and 4 from J, leaving 5 bases between them. The CDR3 spans 12 residues. For the CDR3, the DNA is TGTGCCAGCAGTTACGTCAGCACTGAAGCTTTCTTT. Its protein product is CASSYVSTEAFF.

V is TRBV5-1 and J is TRBJ1-1; D is undetermined. Looked up from germline, CDR1 is SGHRS and CDR2 is YFSETQ. Deletions cut 6 bases from V and 1 base from J, with 10 bases between. The length of the CDR3 is 13 residues. The CDR3 reads CASTQGENTEAFF. For the CDR3, the DNA is TGCGCCAGCACACAAGGAGAGAACACTGAAGCTTTCTTT.

J is TRBJ2-3 and V is TRBV19, with D possibly being TRBD2 (6 bases). Per the germline V gene, CDR1 is LNHDA and CDR2 is SQIVND (reference sequence). Trimming took 10 bases from V and 2 from J, leaving 16 bases between them. CDR3 size: 14 residues. In DNA, the CDR3 is TGTGCCACCTCCGCTAGCGTTCTCACAGATACGCAGTATTTT. Its protein is CATSASVLTDTQYF.

This sequence joins TRBV5-6 and TRBJ1-2; D not certain. The CDR3 is 14 amino acids. Per the germline V gene, CDR1 is SGHDT and CDR2 is YYEEEE. Trimming took off 1 base at V and 0 bases at J, with 7 bases between the two ends. For the CDR3, the DNA is TGTGCCAGCAGCTTGAAACAGACTAACTATGGCTACACCTTC. It translates to CASSLKQTNYGYTF.

In this sample, this clone turned up once. V usage is TRBV7-2 and J usage is TRBJ2-4, with a possible D match to TRBD2 (5 bases). This CDR3 is built from 14 residues. Germline CDR1 and CDR2: SGHTA and FQGNSA. Trimming left V 1 base short and J 2 bases short, with 6 bases between. The CDR3 bases are TGTGCCAGCAGCTTAGGAGGGACCAAAAACATTCAGTACTTC. Protein sequence: CASSLGGTKNIQYF. Complete variable domain (other parts from reference TRBV7-2 and TRBJ2-4): GAGVSQSPSNKVTEKGKDVELRCDPISGHTALYWYRQSLGQGLEFLIYFQGNSAPDKSGLPSDRFSAERTGGSVSTLTIQRTQQEDSAVYLCASSLGGTKNIQYFGAGTRLSVL.

The chain recombines TRBV15 with TRBJ1-4; D gene uncertain. The germline V gene encodes CDR1 LNHNV and CDR2 YYDKDF (reference sequence). CDR3 length: 17 amino acids. The V end was cut by 3 bases, the J end by 4 bases, with 18 bases between. The CDR3 DNA reads as TGTGCCACCAGCAGGGAGCCCATCACGGCTCTTAATGAAAAACTGTTTTTT. Residues: CATSREPITALNEKLFF.

This clone has just a few counts. The chain couples TRBV15 to TRBJ2-1; a possible D gene is TRBD2 (6 bases). This CDR3 comprises 15 residues. The V end was cut by 3 bases, the J end by 0 bases, with 9 bases between. Per germline, CDR1 LNHNV and CDR2 YYDKDF (reference sequence). The CDR3 here is CATSSGGSSYNEQFF. The CDR3 coding sequence is TGTGCCACCAGCAGCGGGGGAAGCTCCTACAATGAGCAGTTCTTC.

The chain joins TRBV6-1 to TRBJ2-3; 10 positions agree with TRBD1. The V and J ends lost 4 bases and 3 bases, in that order; junction bases with no gene match: 4. The CDR3 loop spans 15 amino acids. Germline V gene lookup returns CDR1 MNHNS and CDR2 SASEGT. Here the CDR3 DNA reads TGTGCCAGCAGTGGCGACAGGGGGCATACAGATACGCAGTATTTT. Its translation: CASSGDRGHTDTQYF.

The rearrangement links TRBV5-1 to TRBJ1-1; tentative D call: TRBD1 (6 bases). The CDR3 extends over 13 amino acids. Germline CDR1 SGHRS, CDR2 YFSETQ. Trimming left V 5 bases short and J 5 bases short, with 13 bases between. CDR3 loop: CASRQGRGTEAFF. CDR3 sequence (DNA): TGCGCCAGCAGGCAGGGGAGGGGAACTGAAGCTTTCTTT.

DNA for the CDR3: TGCAGCGTTTATACGCCCGACCGAGGCAGACTGTTTTTT. Amino acid sequence: CSVYTPDRGRLFF. This chain joins TRBV29-1 and TRBJ1-4; D gene ambiguous. Germline loops: CDR1 SQVTM, CDR2 ANQGSEA. The CDR3 is 13 residues long. Trimming took off 5 bases at V and 13 bases at J, with 20 bases between the two ends.

The V gene is TRBV2, the J gene TRBJ1-4, with D possibly TRBD1 on 6 matching bases. Trimming stripped 6 bases from V and 11 bases from J, with 19 bases between. The CDR3 runs to 14 residues. The germline gives CDR1 SNHLY, CDR2 FYNNEI. CDR3 loop: CASSAGTSYRKLFF. For the CDR3, the DNA is TGTGCCAGCAGCGCCGGGACATCTTATAGGAAACTGTTTTTT.

This clone appeared a single time. Other DNA sequences from this sample encode an identical CDR3 as well. The chain is built from TRBV5-6 and TRBJ2-3; TRBD2 agrees at 11 bases. The CDR3 totals 16 residues. The germline gives CDR1 SGHDT, CDR2 YYEEEE. The trim removed 2 bases at V and 0 bases at J, leaving 2 bases unmatched. CDR3 nucleotide sequence: TGTGCCAGCAGCTTTAGACTAGCGGGGAGCACAGATACGCAGTATTTT. This sequence encodes CASSFRLAGSTDTQYF.

The chain carries TRBV18 and TRBJ2-7, with 10 bases fitting TRBD1. Per germline, CDR1 KGHSH and CDR2 LQKENI. The CDR3 covers 14 residues. The junction had 4 bases not matched to a gene; V was cut back by 5 bases and J by 3 bases. CDR3 DNA sequence: TGTGCCAGCTCATTAGGACAGGGGGACTACGAGCAGTACTTC. This encodes CASSLGQGDYEQYF.

J is TRBJ2-7 and V is TRBV5-1, with TRBD1 matching 8 bases. Per germline, CDR1 SGHRS and CDR2 YFSETQ. This CDR3 has 16 residues. The trim removed 4 bases at V and 2 bases at J, leaving 11 bases unmatched. In DNA, the CDR3 is TGCGCCAGCAGCCCTGGGACAGGACTAATAACCTACGAGCAGTACTTC. Translating gives CASSPGTGLITYEQYF.

The J gene is TRBJ1-1, the V gene TRBV12-5; D not certain. Germline V gives CDR1 LGHNT, CDR2 FRNRAP. The CDR3 is made up of 13 amino acids. V gave up 3 bases and J gave up 0 bases, with 5 bases separating them. CDR3 in DNA: TGTGCTAGTGGTTTAAACTTGAACACTGAAGCTTTCTTT. Translation gives CASGLNLNTEAFF.